This TCR beta chain was recorded in a study of blood T cell repertoires in COVID-19. TCRdb's copy holds only in-frame clones and misses some; the assay was immunoSEQ multiplex PCR. The sample shows around 340,000 clones, around 90% of them seen only once. The sample was peripheral blood. The TCR sequence derives from a woman aged 60 to 75 with COVID-19, enrolled during active disease.

CDR3 amino acids: CASSIVSGNDEQFF. The CDR3 nucleotides read TGTGCCAGTAGTATAGTATCCGGGAACGATGAGCAGTTCTTC. The genes are TRBV19 and TRBJ2-1; D might be TRBD2 (5 bases). This CDR3 region has 14 residues. Germline CDR1 LNHDA, CDR2 SQIVND (reference sequence). Trimming cost V 1 base and J 8 bases, with 12 bases left between them.